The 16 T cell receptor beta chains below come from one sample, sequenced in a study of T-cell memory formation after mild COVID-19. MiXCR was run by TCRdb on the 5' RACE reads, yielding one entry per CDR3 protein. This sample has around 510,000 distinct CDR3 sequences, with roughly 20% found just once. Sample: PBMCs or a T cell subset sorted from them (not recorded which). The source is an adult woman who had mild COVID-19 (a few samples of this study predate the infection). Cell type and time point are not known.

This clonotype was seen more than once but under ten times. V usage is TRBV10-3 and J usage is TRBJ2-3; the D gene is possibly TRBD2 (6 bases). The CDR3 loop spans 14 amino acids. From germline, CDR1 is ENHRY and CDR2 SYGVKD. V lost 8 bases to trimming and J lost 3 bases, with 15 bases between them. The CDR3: CAISLGGPTDTQYF. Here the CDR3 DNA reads TGTGCCATCTCCTTGGGGGGACCGACAGATACGCAGTATTTT.

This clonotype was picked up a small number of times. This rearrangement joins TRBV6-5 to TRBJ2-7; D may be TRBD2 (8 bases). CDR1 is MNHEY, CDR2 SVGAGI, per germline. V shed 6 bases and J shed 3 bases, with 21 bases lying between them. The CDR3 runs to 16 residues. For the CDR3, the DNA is TGTGCCAGCAGCTCGGACAGGTTGGGGACTAGCTACGAGCAGTACTTC. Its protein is CASSSDRLGTSYEQYF.

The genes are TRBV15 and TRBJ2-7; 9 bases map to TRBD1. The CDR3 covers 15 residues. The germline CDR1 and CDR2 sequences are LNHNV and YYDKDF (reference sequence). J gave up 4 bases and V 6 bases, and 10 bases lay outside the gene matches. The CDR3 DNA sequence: TGTGCCACCAGGAAGAACAGGGGGCTTGTTTACGAGCAGTACTTC. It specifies CATRKNRGLVYEQYF.

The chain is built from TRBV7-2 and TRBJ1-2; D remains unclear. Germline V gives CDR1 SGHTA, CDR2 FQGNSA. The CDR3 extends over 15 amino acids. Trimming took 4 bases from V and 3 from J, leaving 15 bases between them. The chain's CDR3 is CASSSPEEPHYGYTF. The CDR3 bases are TGTGCCAGCAGCTCCCCGGAAGAACCGCACTATGGCTACACCTTC.

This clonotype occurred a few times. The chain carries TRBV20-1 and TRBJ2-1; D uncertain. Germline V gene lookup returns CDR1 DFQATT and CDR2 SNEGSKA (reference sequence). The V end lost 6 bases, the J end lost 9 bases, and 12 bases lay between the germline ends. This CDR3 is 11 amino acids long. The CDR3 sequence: CSAPVLGEQFF. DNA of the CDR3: TGCAGTGCACCGGTGTTGGGTGAGCAGTTCTTC.

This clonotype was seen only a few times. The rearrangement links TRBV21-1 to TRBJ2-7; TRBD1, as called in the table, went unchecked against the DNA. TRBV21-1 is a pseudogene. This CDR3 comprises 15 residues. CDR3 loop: CASSKWGAGGYEQYF. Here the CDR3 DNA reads TGTGCCAGCAGCAAATGGGGGGCTGGGGGCTACGAGCAGTACTTC.

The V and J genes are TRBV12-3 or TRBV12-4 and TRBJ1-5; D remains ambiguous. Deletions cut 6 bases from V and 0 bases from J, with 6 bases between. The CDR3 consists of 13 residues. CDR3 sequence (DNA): TGTGCCAGCAGGGGATATAGCAATCAGCCCCAGCATTTT. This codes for CASRGYSNQPQHF.

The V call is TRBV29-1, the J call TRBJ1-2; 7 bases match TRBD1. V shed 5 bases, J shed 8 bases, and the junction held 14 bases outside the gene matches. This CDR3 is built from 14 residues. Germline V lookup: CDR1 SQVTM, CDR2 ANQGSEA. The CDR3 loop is CSVPRTGSEGGYTF. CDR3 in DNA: TGCAGCGTTCCGAGGACAGGTTCTGAGGGGGGCTACACCTTC.

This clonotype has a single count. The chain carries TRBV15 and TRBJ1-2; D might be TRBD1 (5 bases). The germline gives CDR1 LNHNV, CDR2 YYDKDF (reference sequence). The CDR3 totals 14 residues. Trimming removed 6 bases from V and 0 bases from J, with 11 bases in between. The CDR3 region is CATREGPANYGYTF. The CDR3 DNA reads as TGTGCCACCAGGGAGGGACCAGCTAACTATGGCTACACCTTC.

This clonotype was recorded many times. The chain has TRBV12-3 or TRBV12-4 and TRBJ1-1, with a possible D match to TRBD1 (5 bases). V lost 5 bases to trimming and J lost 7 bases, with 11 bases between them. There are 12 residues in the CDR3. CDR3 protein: CASSQGRGEAFF. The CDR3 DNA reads TGTGCCAGCAGTCAGGGACGGGGTGAAGCTTTCTTT.

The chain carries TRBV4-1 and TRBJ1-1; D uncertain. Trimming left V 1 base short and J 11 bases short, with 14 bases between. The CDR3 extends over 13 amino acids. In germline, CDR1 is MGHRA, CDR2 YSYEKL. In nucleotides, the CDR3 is TGCGCCAGCAGCCAAGTAGAAGTCGCGGCCGCTTTCTTT. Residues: CASSQVEVAAAFF.

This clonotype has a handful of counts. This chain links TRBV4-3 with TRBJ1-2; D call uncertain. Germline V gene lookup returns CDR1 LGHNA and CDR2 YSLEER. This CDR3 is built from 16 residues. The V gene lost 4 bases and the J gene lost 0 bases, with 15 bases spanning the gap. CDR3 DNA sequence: TGCGCCAGCAGCCCAGGAAGGCGGGCTACTAACTATGGCTACACCTTC. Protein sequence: CASSPGRRATNYGYTF.

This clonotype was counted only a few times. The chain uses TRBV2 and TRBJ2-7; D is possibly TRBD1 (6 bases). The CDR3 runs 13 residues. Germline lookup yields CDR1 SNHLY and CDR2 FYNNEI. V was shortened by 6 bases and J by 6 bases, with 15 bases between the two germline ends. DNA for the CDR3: TGTGCCAGCAGAGCCTTACAGGGTTCCGAGCAGTACTTC. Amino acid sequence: CASRALQGSEQYF.

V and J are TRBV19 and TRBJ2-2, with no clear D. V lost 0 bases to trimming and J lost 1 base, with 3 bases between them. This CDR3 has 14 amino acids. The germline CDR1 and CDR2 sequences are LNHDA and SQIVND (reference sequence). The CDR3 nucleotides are TGTGCCAGTAGTATAGATCTGAACACCGGGGAGCTGTTTTTT. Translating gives CASSIDLNTGELFF.

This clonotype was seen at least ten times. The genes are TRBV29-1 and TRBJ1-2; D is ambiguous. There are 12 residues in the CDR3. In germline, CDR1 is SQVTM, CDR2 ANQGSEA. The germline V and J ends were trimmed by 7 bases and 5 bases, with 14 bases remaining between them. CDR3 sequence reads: CSAGSQSYGYTF. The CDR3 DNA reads TGCAGCGCCGGGAGCCAGAGTTATGGCTACACCTTC.

CDR3 in amino acids: CASSRWREGNNEQFF. Here the CDR3 DNA reads TGTGCCAGCAGCCGTTGGCGGGAGGGCAACAATGAGCAGTTCTTC. J is TRBJ2-1 and V is TRBV11-3; TRBD2 agrees at 9 bases. This CDR3 has 15 amino acids. The trim removed 5 bases at V and 5 bases at J, leaving 7 bases unmatched. Germline CDR1 SGHNT, CDR2 YENEEA.